The clone carrying this T cell receptor (beta chain) has just one count. Germline V gene sequence: CDR1 KGHSH, CDR2 LQKENI. This CDR3 region has 18 residues. Trimming cost V 1 base and J 1 base; bases outside gene matches: 10. This sample stems from a study of blood T cell repertoires in COVID-19. The method was immunoSEQ multiplex PCR; TCRdb's version includes in-frame clones alone and lacks a portion of them. The table has about 280,000 clones, 75% to 90% seen once; the top ten hold about 1.9%. The chain carries TRBV18 and TRBJ2-7; 10 bases match TRBD1. The sequenced sample consisted of peripheral blood. This receptor was obtained from a woman aged 30 to 39 who had recovered from COVID-19. The CDR3 nucleotides read TGTGCCAGCTCACCACGCCGGGACAGGGGCCCTGGGTCCTACGAGCAGTACTTC. Translation: CASSPRRDRGPGSYEQYF.